This record concerns one TCR beta chain sequence. The source of the sample is a study of cytomegalovirus exposure and HLA in healthy donors. V shed 1 base, J shed 10 bases, and the junction held 9 bases outside the gene matches. This CDR3 contains 14 residues. The germline V gene has CDR1 MGHRA and CDR2 YSYEKL. The primer mix had 60 Vbeta and 13 Jbeta primers. Profiling relied on immunoSEQ multiplex PCR, and the TCRdb table lists in-frame clones only, not all of them. Found here are some 130,000 clones, about four fifths of them singletons; the top ten hold about 2%. V gene TRBV4-1 combines with J gene TRBJ1-1; 7 nucleotides align to TRBD1. The sequenced material came from PBMCs. The TCR originated in a man aged 18 to 35 in good health and CMV-seronegative. CDR3 in amino acids: CASSQGAGGPPAFF. The CDR3 DNA follows: TGCGCCAGCAGCCAAGGGGCAGGGGGGCCGCCAGCTTTCTTT.